This T cell receptor beta chain was recovered during a study of cytotoxic CD8 clonotypes in ibrutinib-treated CLL. The overall study: For this cohort, patients were roughly eleven relapsed/refractory and some 15 treatment-naive, while approximately 17 were IGHV unmutated. Samples had a mean of roughly 280,000 productive templates and around 89,000 productive rearrangements.

Produced via immunoSEQ multiplex PCR; TCRdb's table is partial and in-frame only. The data show roughly 200,000 clones, about four fifths seen once. A note on this clone: The antigen is undetermined.

Study-level findings and limits: Clonality increased with ibrutinib response but returned toward baseline at progression.

V lost 7 bases, J lost 4 bases, and 9 bases lay in between. The length of the CDR3 is 12 residues. CDR1 is SGDLS and CDR2 is YYNGEE in the germline V gene. The V call is TRBV9, the J call TRBJ2-1, with D perhaps TRBD2 (5 bases). The sample here was PBMCs, taken after 12 months of ibrutinib treatment. This TCR came from a human donor with chronic lymphocytic leukemia. This CDR3 reads CASDGEYNEQFF. The DNA of the CDR3 is TGTGCCAGCGATGGGGAGTACAATGAGCAGTTCTTC.